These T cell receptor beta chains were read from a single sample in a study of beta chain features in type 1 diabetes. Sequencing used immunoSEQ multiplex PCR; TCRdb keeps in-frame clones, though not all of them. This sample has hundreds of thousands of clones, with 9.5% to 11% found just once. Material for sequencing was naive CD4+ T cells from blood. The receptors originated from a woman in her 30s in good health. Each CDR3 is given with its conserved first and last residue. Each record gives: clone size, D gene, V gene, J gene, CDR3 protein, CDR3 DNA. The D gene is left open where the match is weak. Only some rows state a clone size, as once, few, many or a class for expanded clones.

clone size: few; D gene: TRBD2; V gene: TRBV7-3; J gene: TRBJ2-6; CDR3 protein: CASSLEGGSSGANVLTF; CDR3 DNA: TGTGCCAGCAGCTTAGAGGGAGGGAGCTCTGGGGCCAACGTCCTGACTTTC
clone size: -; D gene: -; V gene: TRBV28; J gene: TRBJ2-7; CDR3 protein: CASRGSPYEQYF; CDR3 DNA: TGTGCCAGTAGGGGGTCCCCCTACGAGCAGTACTTC
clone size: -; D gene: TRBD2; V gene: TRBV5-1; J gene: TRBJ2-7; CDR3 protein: CASSRGETSSYEQYF; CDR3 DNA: TGCGCCAGCAGCCGGGGGGAGACGAGCTCCTACGAGCAGTACTTC
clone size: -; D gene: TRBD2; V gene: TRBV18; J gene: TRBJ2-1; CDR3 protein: CASSRGLADYNEQFF; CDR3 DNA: TGTGCCAGCTCACGAGGACTAGCAGACTACAATGAGCAGTTCTTC
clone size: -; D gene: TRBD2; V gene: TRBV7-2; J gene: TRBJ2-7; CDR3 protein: CASSLAGAGAEQYF; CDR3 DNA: TGTGCCAGCAGCTTAGCGGGAGCGGGAGCTGAGCAGTACTTC
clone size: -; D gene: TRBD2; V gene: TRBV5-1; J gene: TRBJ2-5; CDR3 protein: CASRAGVAEETQYF; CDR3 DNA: TGCGCCAGTAGGGCGGGAGTGGCCGAAGAGACCCAGTACTTC
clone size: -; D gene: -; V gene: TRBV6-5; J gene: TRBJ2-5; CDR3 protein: CASSYDNRVETQYF; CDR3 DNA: TGTGCCAGCAGTTACGACAACAGGGTTGAGACCCAGTACTTC
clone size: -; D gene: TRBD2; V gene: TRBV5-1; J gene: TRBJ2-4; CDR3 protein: CASSPVAGLAKNIQYF; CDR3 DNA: TGCGCCAGCAGCCCAGTAGCGGGACTAGCCAAAAACATTCAGTACTTC
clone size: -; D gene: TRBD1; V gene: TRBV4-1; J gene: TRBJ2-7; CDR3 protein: CASSSQGVPYEQYF; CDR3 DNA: TGCGCCAGCAGCAGCCAGGGGGTCCCCTACGAGCAGTACTTC
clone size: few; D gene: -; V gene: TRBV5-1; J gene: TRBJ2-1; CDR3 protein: CASSYGTHGVDEQFF; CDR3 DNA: TGCGCCAGCAGCTACGGGACTCACGGGGTCGATGAGCAGTTCTTC
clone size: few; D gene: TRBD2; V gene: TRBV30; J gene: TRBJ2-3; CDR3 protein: CAWSSSGRSDTQYF; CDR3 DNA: TGTGCCTGGAGTTCTAGCGGGAGGTCAGATACGCAGTATTTT
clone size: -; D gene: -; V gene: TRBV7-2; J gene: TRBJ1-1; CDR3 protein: CASSYTGPYTEAFF; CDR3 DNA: TGTGCCAGCAGCTACACAGGACCCTACACTGAAGCTTTCTTT
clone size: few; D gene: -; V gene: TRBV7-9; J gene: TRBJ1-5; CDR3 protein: CASSFGGPNQPQHF; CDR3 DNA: TGTGCCAGCAGCTTTGGAGGACCAAATCAGCCCCAGCATTTT
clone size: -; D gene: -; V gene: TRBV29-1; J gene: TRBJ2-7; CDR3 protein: CSVERTPSMKREQYF; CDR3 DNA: TGCAGCGTTGAGCGGACACCCTCGATGAAACGAGAGCAGTACTTC
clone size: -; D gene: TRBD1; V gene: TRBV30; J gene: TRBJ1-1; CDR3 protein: CAQTPGAGGNTEAFF; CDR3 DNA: TGTGCCCAAACCCCCGGGGCAGGGGGAAACACTGAAGCTTTCTTT
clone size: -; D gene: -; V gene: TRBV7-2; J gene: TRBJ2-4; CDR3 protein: CASSPRVQNKNIQYF; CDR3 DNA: TGTGCCAGCAGCCCGAGGGTACAGAACAAAAACATTCAGTACTTC
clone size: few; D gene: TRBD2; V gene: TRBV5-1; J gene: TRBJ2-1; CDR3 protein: CASSLASTSGSYNEQFF; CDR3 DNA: TGCGCCAGCAGCTTGGCATCGACTAGCGGCTCCTACAATGAGCAGTTCTTC
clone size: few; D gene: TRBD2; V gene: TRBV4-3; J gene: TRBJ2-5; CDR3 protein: CASSNGLAGGSYQETQYF; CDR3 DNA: TGCGCCAGCAGCAATGGACTAGCGGGAGGGTCGTACCAAGAGACCCAGTACTTC
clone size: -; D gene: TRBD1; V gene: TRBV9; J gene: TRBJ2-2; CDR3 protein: CASSVPPGQGTGELFF; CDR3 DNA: TGTGCCAGCAGCGTGCCGCCGGGACAGGGCACCGGGGAGCTGTTTTTT
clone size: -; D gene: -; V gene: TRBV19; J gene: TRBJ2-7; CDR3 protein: CASSASLRSEQYF; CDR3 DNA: TGTGCCAGTAGTGCGTCCCTCCGGTCCGAGCAGTACTTC
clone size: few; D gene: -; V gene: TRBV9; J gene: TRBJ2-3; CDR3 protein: CASSYRVAFTDTQYF; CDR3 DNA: TGTGCCAGCAGCTACAGGGTCGCGTTCACAGATACGCAGTATTTT
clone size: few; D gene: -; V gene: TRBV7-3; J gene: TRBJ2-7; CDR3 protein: CASSLKGRQGGEQYF; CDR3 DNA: TGTGCCAGCAGCTTAAAGGGGAGGCAGGGTGGCGAGCAGTACTTC
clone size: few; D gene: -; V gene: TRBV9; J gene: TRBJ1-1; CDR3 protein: CASSVVGGAEAFF; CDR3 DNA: TGTGCCAGCAGCGTGGTGGGGGGGGCTGAAGCTTTCTTT
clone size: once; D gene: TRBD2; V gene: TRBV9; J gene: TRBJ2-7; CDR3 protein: CASSVGASGSHEQYF; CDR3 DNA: TGTGCCAGCAGCGTAGGGGCTAGCGGGAGCCACGAGCAGTACTTC
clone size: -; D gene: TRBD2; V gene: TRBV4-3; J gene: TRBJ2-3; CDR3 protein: CASSQDLLAGVGSTDTQYF; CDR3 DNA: TGCGCCAGCAGCCAAGATCTACTAGCGGGAGTCGGTAGCACAGATACGCAGTATTTT
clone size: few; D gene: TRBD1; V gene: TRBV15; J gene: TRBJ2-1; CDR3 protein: CATSRDRAYNEQFF; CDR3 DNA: TGTGCCACCAGCAGGGACAGGGCCTACAATGAGCAGTTCTTC
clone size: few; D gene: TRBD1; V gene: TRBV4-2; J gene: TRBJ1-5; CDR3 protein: CASSPRGGQGNQPQHF; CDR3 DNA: TGTGCCAGCAGTCCAAGGGGAGGACAGGGCAATCAGCCCCAGCATTTT
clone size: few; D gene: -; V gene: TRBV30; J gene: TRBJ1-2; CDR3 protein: CAWSAEWREYGYTF; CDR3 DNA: TGTGCCTGGAGTGCGGAATGGAGAGAATATGGCTACACCTTC
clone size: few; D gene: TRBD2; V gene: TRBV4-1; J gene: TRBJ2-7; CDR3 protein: CASSYRLASSYEQYF; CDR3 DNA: TGCGCCAGCAGCTACAGACTAGCGAGCTCCTACGAGCAGTACTTC
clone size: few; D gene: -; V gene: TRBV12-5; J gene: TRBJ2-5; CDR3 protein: CASGPGMGQETQYF; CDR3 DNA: TGTGCTAGTGGCCCGGGTATGGGTCAAGAGACCCAGTACTTC
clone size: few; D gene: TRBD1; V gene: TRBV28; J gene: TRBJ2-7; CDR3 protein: CASSFDRDEQYF; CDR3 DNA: TGTGCCAGCAGTTTCGACAGGGACGAGCAGTACTTC
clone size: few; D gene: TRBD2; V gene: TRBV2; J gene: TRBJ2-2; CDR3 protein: CASLPRTSPRKTGELFF; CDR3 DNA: TGTGCCAGCCTACCCCGGACTAGCCCCAGAAAGACCGGGGAGCTGTTTTTT
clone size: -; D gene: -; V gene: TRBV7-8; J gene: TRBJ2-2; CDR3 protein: CASSSPRLVRVWDTGELFF; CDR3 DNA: TGTGCCAGCAGCTCCCCTCGACTAGTGAGGGTGTGGGACACCGGGGAGCTGTTTTTT
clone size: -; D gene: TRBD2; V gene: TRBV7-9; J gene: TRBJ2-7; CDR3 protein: CASSRGLAGGYEQYF; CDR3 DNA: TGTGCCAGCAGTCGCGGACTAGCGGGAGGATACGAGCAGTACTTC